This TCR beta chain was recovered during a study of beta chain features in type 1 diabetes. A CD45RO/CCR7/CD25/CD127/CD95/CD27 panel sorted naive, central memory, regulatory and stem cell-like memory CD4+ cells. Since all of the isolated RNA was reverse transcribed, expressed TCRB transcripts were what got sequenced. Produced via immunoSEQ multiplex PCR; TCRdb's table is partial and in-frame only. Counted here are 140,000 to 150,000 clones, around 51% occurring once; the ten biggest clones make up 0.35% to 0.45%. Overall study results and limits: A greater similarity of naive, central memory and Treg TCRB repertoires was seen among patients than among healthy donors.

A remark on this clone: Antigen unknown.

The origin of this receptor is a young man in good health. The sample consisted of Tregs from blood.

This chain's CDR3 is CASSPSLIKEQYF. DNA for the CDR3: TGTGCCAGCTCACCGAGTCTTATAAAAGAGCAGTACTTC. The chain recombines TRBV18 with TRBJ2-7, with D uncertain. CDR1 KGHSH and CDR2 LQKENI come from the germline V gene. V lost 3 bases and J 7 bases, leaving 13 bases between the germline ends. The length of the CDR3 is 13 residues.